Following are 23 T cell receptor beta chains from one sample sequenced in a study of shared clonotypes between healthy human individuals. Repertoires were generated with immunoSEQ multiplex PCR, while TCRdb's copy carries only in-frame clones and drops some. The sample has 110,000 or so clones, under 70% seen once. Sequenced sample: memory CD8+ T cells sorted from blood. The subset here: CD45RO+ cells pooled with CCR7-negative TemRA cells. Receptors originate from a woman in her 30s in good health.

The V call is TRBV4-1, the J call TRBJ2-3; tentative D call: TRBD2 (6 bases). This CDR3 comprises 17 residues. With 4 bases removed from V and 2 bases from J, the gap between germline ends came to 19 bases. Germline CDR1 and CDR2: MGHRA and YSYEKL. CDR3: CASSLIAAGTTTDTQYF. CDR3 in DNA: TGCGCCAGCAGCCTAATAGCTGCGGGAACTACCACAGATACGCAGTATTTT.

The chain is built from TRBV5-4 and TRBJ2-7, with 7 bases lining up with TRBD1. There are 14 residues in the CDR3. Losses at the gene ends were 3 bases for V and 2 bases for J; bases not matched to a gene: 5. CDR1 SGHNT and CDR2 YYREEE come from the germline V gene (reference sequence). CDR3 loop: CASSSATGAYEQYF. CDR3 coding DNA: TGTGCCAGCAGCTCAGCTACAGGGGCCTACGAGCAGTACTTC.

The chain carries TRBV19 and TRBJ2-7; TRBD1 is a possible D gene (6 bases). CDR1 is LNHDA and CDR2 is SQIVND in the germline V gene (reference sequence). The ends were cut back, 2 bases at V and 6 bases at J, with 14 bases in the middle. The CDR3 has 14 amino acids. As DNA, the CDR3 is TGTGCCAGTAGTATAACAGGGTCTTCCGGCGAGCAGTACTTC. Its protein product is CASSITGSSGEQYF.

V gene TRBV28 combines with J gene TRBJ2-7; 9 positions agree with TRBD2. With 5 bases clipped from V and 4 bases from J, the junction kept 12 bases outside the gene matches. The germline V gene encodes CDR1 MDHEN and CDR2 SYDVKM. This CDR3 comprises 16 residues. CDR3 DNA: TGTGCCAGCAGTCGCCCGCTCGCGGGGGGGGGTTACGAGCAGTACTTC. This encodes CASSRPLAGGGYEQYF.

This clone appeared a single time. This chain joins TRBV27 and TRBJ1-4; maybe TRBD1 (5 bases). The CDR3 is made up of 15 amino acids. The V and J ends lost 2 bases and 2 bases respectively, with 9 bases between them. Germline-derived CDR1 and CDR2 are MNHEY and SMNVEV (reference sequence). This chain's CDR3 is CASSLLGPTNEKLFF. The CDR3 coding sequence is TGTGCCAGCAGTTTACTGGGGCCGACTAATGAAAAACTGTTTTTT.

The chain carries TRBV5-4 and TRBJ2-7, with D tentatively TRBD1 or TRBD2 (5 bases each). V lost 4 bases to trimming and J lost 0 bases, with 14 bases between them. This CDR3 spans 15 amino acids. Germline assignment: CDR1 SGHNT and CDR2 YYREEE (reference sequence). The CDR3 is CASSRDGDSSYEQYF. The CDR3 nucleotides read TGTGCCAGCAGCCGGGACGGCGATAGCTCCTACGAGCAGTACTTC. The whole variable domain, filled in from reference TRBV5-4 and TRBJ2-7, reads ETGVTQSPTHLIKTRGQQVTLRCSSQSGHNTVSWYQQALGQGPQFIFQYYREEENGRGNFPPRFSGLQFPNYSSELNVNALELDDSALYLCASSRDGDSSYEQYFGPGTRLTVT.

V gene TRBV9 combines with J gene TRBJ2-7; 10 bases fit TRBD2. The CDR3 loop spans 14 amino acids. V dropped 3 bases and J dropped 4; count of bases not matched to a gene: 4. Per the germline V gene, CDR1 is SGDLS and CDR2 is YYNGEE. Here the CDR3 reads CASSAGTSAYEQYF. CDR3 in DNA: TGTGCCAGCAGCGCCGGGACTAGCGCGTACGAGCAGTACTTC. Using reference TRBV9 and TRBJ2-7 for the parts outside the CDR3, the full variable domain is DSGVTQTPKHLITATGQRVTLRCSPRSGDLSVYWYQQSLDQGLQFLIQYYNGEERAKGNILERFSAQQFPDLHSELNLSSLELGDSALYFCASSAGTSAYEQYFGPGTRLTVT.

This clone appeared a single time. V usage is TRBV9 and J usage is TRBJ2-7, with D unresolved. The CDR3 has 14 residues. Germline V gene data show CDR1 as SGDLS and CDR2 as YYNGEE. Deletions cut 0 bases from V and 1 base from J, with 8 bases between. The CDR3 nucleotides are TGTGCCAGCAGCGTAGGAGACGTTTCCTACGAGCAGTACTTC. This sequence encodes CASSVGDVSYEQYF.

This chain links TRBV28 with TRBJ1-5, with unresolved D. CDR3 length equals 14 residues. The V gene's germline CDR1 is MDHEN and CDR2 SYDVKM. The ends were cut back, 6 bases at V and 2 bases at J, with 11 bases in the middle. Written as DNA, the CDR3 is TGTGCCAGCAGCCGGGGTTATGGCAATCAGCCCCAGCATTTT. Amino acid sequence: CASSRGYGNQPQHF.

The CDR3 reads CASSSRDTANTGELFF. The DNA for the CDR3 is TGTGCCAGCAGCTCCCGGGACACCGCGAACACCGGGGAGCTGTTTTTT. The chain employs TRBV7-9 and TRBJ2-2; perhaps TRBD1 as D (6 bases). Germline CDR1 SEHNR, CDR2 FQNEAQ (reference sequence). V was pared by 4 bases and J by 0 bases, with 12 bases between. This CDR3 is built from 16 residues.

The rearrangement joins TRBV25-1 to TRBJ2-4; unclear D gene. The CDR3 loop spans 12 amino acids. The germline V and J ends were trimmed by 3 bases and 6 bases, with 6 bases remaining between them. Germline V gives CDR1 MGHDK, CDR2 SYGVNS. The DNA of the CDR3 is TGTGCCAGCAGTGAGGTCGGAAACATTCAGTACTTC. This gives the protein CASSEVGNIQYF.

In the case of this clone: A far larger clone is one base from this, pointing to a likely read error. V gene TRBV4-1 combines with J gene TRBJ2-2; D is perhaps TRBD1 or TRBD2 (5 bases each). Germline CDR1 reads MGHRA; CDR2 reads YSYEKL. Trimming shortened V by 5 bases and J by 1 base, and 17 bases separated the two germline ends. This CDR3 has 17 amino acids. The CDR3 loop is CASSSTGREVNTGELFF. The CDR3 bases are TGCGCCAGCAGCTCGACGGGGCGCGAGGTGAACACCGGGGAGCTGTTTTTT.

The rearrangement uses TRBV27 and TRBJ1-5; possibly TRBD1 for D (5 bases). Germline-derived CDR1 and CDR2 are MNHEY and SMNVEV (reference sequence). The CDR3 consists of 13 residues. V shed 4 bases and J shed 4 bases, with 8 bases lying between them. This chain's CDR3 is CASSYDRNQPQHF. The CDR3 DNA reads TGTGCCAGCAGTTACGACAGAAATCAGCCCCAGCATTTT.

The chain joins TRBV4-1 to TRBJ2-1; D may be TRBD1 (6 bases). Trimming shortened V by 5 bases and J by 0 bases, and 17 bases separated the two germline ends. This CDR3 has 17 amino acids. Germline CDR1 MGHRA, CDR2 YSYEKL. CDR3 region: CASSYVDSTLSYNEQFF. The CDR3 region has the DNA TGCGCCAGCAGCTATGTGGACAGCACCCTCTCCTACAATGAGCAGTTCTTC.

The chain links TRBV28 to TRBJ2-7; TRBD2 agrees at 8 bases. The CDR3 sequence is 15 residues long. The V segment lost 1 base and the J segment 4 bases; nucleotides outside the gene matches: 6. Germline V gene sequence: CDR1 MDHEN, CDR2 SYDVKM. The CDR3 DNA reads TGTGCCAGCAGTTTATTGGCTAGCGGGCCTTACGAGCAGTACTTC. Translating gives CASSLLASGPYEQYF.

DNA of the CDR3: TGTGCCAGCAGCCCCGAGGGGGGGGTAACTGGGGCCAACGTCCTGACTTTC. This translates into CASSPEGGVTGANVLTF. The chain recombines TRBV5-4 with TRBJ2-6; weak D call: TRBD2 (7 bases). The germline V gene encodes CDR1 SGHNT and CDR2 YYREEE (reference sequence). V was cut by 4 bases and J by 2 bases, with 16 bases left in between. The CDR3 runs 17 residues.

The chain links TRBV5-1 to TRBJ1-2, with D tentatively TRBD1 (5 bases). The CDR3 loop spans 14 amino acids. Per the germline V gene, CDR1 is SGHRS and CDR2 is YFSETQ. V was clipped by 4 bases and J by 5 bases, with 15 bases between them. The CDR3 is CASSPHGAGYGYTF. For the CDR3, the DNA is TGCGCCAGCAGCCCCCATGGGGCGGGGTATGGCTACACCTTC.

V gene TRBV5-1 combines with J gene TRBJ1-1; D may be TRBD1 (5 bases). The CDR3 is made up of 17 amino acids. V shed 10 bases and J shed 0 bases, with 25 bases lying between them. Germline V gene lookup returns CDR1 SGHRS and CDR2 YFSETQ. The CDR3 protein is CARYVNEGIQMNTEAFF. The CDR3, as DNA: TGCGCCCGCTACGTAAACGAGGGGATCCAAATGAACACTGAAGCTTTCTTT. Together with reference TRBV5-1 and TRBJ1-1, the CDR3 gives the full variable domain: KAGVTQTPRYLIKTRGQQVTLSCSPISGHRSVSWYQQTPGQGLQFLFEYFSETQRNKGNFPGRFSGRQFSNSRSEMNVSTLELGDSALYLCARYVNEGIQMNTEAFFGQGTRLTVV.

The J gene is TRBJ2-2, the V gene TRBV28, with TRBD2 as a possible D gene (5 bases). This CDR3 comprises 14 residues. V lost 1 base and J 5 bases, leaving 8 bases between the germline ends. Germline V gene sequence: CDR1 MDHEN, CDR2 SYDVKM. The DNA for the CDR3 is TGTGCCAGCAGTTTATCGGGATTAACCGGGGAGCTGTTTTTT. This encodes CASSLSGLTGELFF. Filled out from reference TRBV28 and TRBJ2-2, the complete variable domain reads DVKVTQSSRYLVKRTGEKVFLECVQDMDHENMFWYRQDPGLGLRLIYFSYDVKMKEKGDIPEGYSVSREKKERFSLILESASTNQTSMYLCASSLSGLTGELFFGEGSRLTVL.

V is TRBV10-2 and J is TRBJ2-7; 7 nucleotides align to TRBD2. CDR1 is WSHSY, CDR2 SAAADI, per germline. CDR3 size: 12 residues. After removal of 5 bases from V and 3 bases from J, the junction contained 1 base not matched to a gene. The CDR3 coding sequence is TGCGCCAGCAGTCCTAGCGGCTACGAGCAGTACTTC. This sequence encodes CASSPSGYEQYF.

This clone has a single count. The rearrangement links TRBV25-1 to TRBJ1-1, with D unclear. V lost 2 bases and J 4 bases, leaving 8 bases between the germline ends. The germline V gene has CDR1 MGHDK and CDR2 SYGVNS. The CDR3 has 13 amino acids. The DNA of the CDR3 is TGTGCCAGCAGTGAAGAGGGTTTCACTGAAGCTTTCTTT. Translated, it gives CASSEEGFTEAFF.

This sequence joins TRBV2 and TRBJ2-7; D remains unclear. The CDR3 consists of 14 residues. Germline V gene sequence: CDR1 SNHLY, CDR2 FYNNEI. The V end lost 7 bases, the J end lost 2 bases, and 15 bases lay between the germline ends. CDR3 in amino acids: CASIRRQMAYEQYF. CDR3 nucleotides: TGTGCCAGCATCCGACGGCAGATGGCCTACGAGCAGTACTTC.

This clone has a count of ten or more. This chain joins TRBV7-9 and TRBJ2-2; D remains ambiguous. V lost 5 bases to trimming and J lost 16 bases, with 23 bases between them. This CDR3 has 14 amino acids. The germline gives CDR1 SEHNR, CDR2 FQNEAQ (reference sequence). The CDR3 nucleotides read TGTGCCAGCAGCCCACCGGGCCCCCTTGAATCGCCGTTTTTT. Amino acid sequence: CASSPPGPLESPFF.